This is a list of T cell receptor beta chains from one sample in a study of spatial heterogeneity in lung cancer. TCRdb used MiXCR to reprocess the 5' RACE reads, holding one entry per CDR3 protein. The table has about 75,000 distinct CDR3 sequences, roughly 14% seen once; the top ten hold about 7.1%. Sequencing was performed on PBMCs, taken at surgery. Source of these receptors: a male donor with early-stage non-small cell lung cancer. The CDR3 runs from the conserved cysteine through the conserved F or W. D genes are given only for firm matches. Clone size appears in some rows only: once, few, many, or a class for an expanded clone.

j_gene,d_gene,v_gene,abundance,CDR3nt,CDR3aa
TRBJ2-7,TRBD1,TRBV27,few,TGTGCCAGCAGTCTAACAGGGGGCTGGGGGCAGTACTTC,CASSLTGGWGQYF
TRBJ2-2,NA,TRBV2,NA,TGTGCCAGCACCGAGGAGGGTAACACCGGGGAGCTGTTTTTT,CASTEEGNTGELFF
TRBJ1-1,TRBD1,TRBV9,many,TGTGCCAGCAGCCCAGGACAGGGGGCGAACACTGAAGCTTTCTTT,CASSPGQGANTEAFF
TRBJ2-3,TRBD1,TRBV5-1,once,TGCGCCAGCAGCCGCCGGGGACAGGGCACAAATACGCAGTATTTT,CASSRRGQGTNTQYF
TRBJ2-7,NA,TRBV10-2,few,TGCGCCAGCATCTCGCCAGCGGGCTCCTACGAGCAGTACTTC,CASISPAGSYEQYF
TRBJ1-2,TRBD1,TRBV5-1,NA,TGCGCCAGCAGCCCGGGGACAGGGGCTGGCTACACCTTC,CASSPGTGAGYTF
TRBJ1-6,NA,TRBV6-5,many,TGTGCCAGCAGTTTCCTCGGGGATTCACCCCTCCACTTT,CASSFLGDSPLHF
TRBJ2-5,NA,TRBV5-1,NA,TGCGCCAGCAGCTTGGACAGGGAGACCCAGTACTTC,CASSLDRETQYF
TRBJ1-5,NA,TRBV7-9,few,TGTGCCAGCAGCCCCTCAGGGAAAAATCAGCCCCAGCATTTT,CASSPSGKNQPQHF
TRBJ1-1,NA,TRBV7-9,few,TGTGCCAGCAGCCTTGGGGGCGCTGAAAACACTGAAGCTTTCTTT,CASSLGGAENTEAFF
TRBJ2-1,TRBD2,TRBV7-2,NA,TGTGCCAGCAGCTTAGCAGCAGCGGGAGGGGGCAATGAGCAGTTCTTC,CASSLAAAGGGNEQFF
TRBJ2-7,NA,TRBV20-1,few,TGCAGTGCTAGTAAGGTCTCCTACGAGCAGTACTTC,CSASKVSYEQYF
TRBJ2-7,NA,TRBV7-8,many,TGTGCCAGCAGCTTAGTTGGGACCCATAAAGGGGAGCAGTACTTC,CASSLVGTHKGEQYF
TRBJ1-2,TRBD1,TRBV12-3/TRBV12-4,many,TGTGCCAGCAGCTTACAGGGGGCAGGTGGCTACACCTTC,CASSLQGAGGYTF
TRBJ1-5,TRBD1,TRBV3-1,few,TGTGCCAGCAGCAAAGACAGGGGACTAAATCAGCCCCAGCATTTT,CASSKDRGLNQPQHF
TRBJ2-1,NA,TRBV6-1,few,TGTGCCAGCAGTGAAGCGGCGGGCGGTGAGCAGTTCTTC,CASSEAAGGEQFF
TRBJ2-7,NA,TRBV11-2,few,TGTGCCAGCAGCCTCGACAGGCTTGACGAGCAGTACTTC,CASSLDRLDEQYF
TRBJ1-3,TRBD1,TRBV10-3,few,TGTGCCATCAAGGGGGCCCTCTCTGGAAACACCATATATTTT,CAIKGALSGNTIYF
TRBJ1-1,NA,TRBV10-3,NA,TGTGCCATCAGTGAGTCGAGGGCCTACACTGAAGCTTTCTTT,CAISESRAYTEAFF
TRBJ2-7,NA,TRBV3-1,NA,TGTGCCAGCAGCCAAGGGCCCCTTTCCGACGAGCAGTACTTC,CASSQGPLSDEQYF
TRBJ2-3,NA,TRBV20-1,many,TGCAGTGCTAGAGTGGAAAGCACAGATACGCAGTATTTT,CSARVESTDTQYF
TRBJ2-3,TRBD2,TRBV18,NA,TGTGCCAGCTCTGCGCTAGCGGGAGATACAGATACGCAGTATTTT,CASSALAGDTDTQYF
TRBJ2-5,NA,TRBV18,many,TGTGCCAGCTCACCCCCAGGAGAGAGCCAAGAGACCCAGTACTTC,CASSPPGESQETQYF
TRBJ1-1,TRBD1,TRBV29-1,many,TGCAGCACACAGGGGCCGGCCCCTGAAGCTTTCTTT,CSTQGPAPEAFF
TRBJ1-1,NA,TRBV10-3,few,TGTGCCATCAGGGGGGGAGGGCAAGCTTTCTTT,CAIRGGGQAFF
TRBJ2-3,TRBD2,TRBV7-2,NA,TGTGCCAGCAGCTCGACTAGCGGGCTGGGTTCAGATACGCAGTATTTT,CASSSTSGLGSDTQYF
TRBJ2-7,TRBD1,TRBV12-3/TRBV12-4,NA,TGTGCCAGCAGCCAATCTTGGCGGGACAGGGGGCGCGAGCAGTACTTC,CASSQSWRDRGREQYF
TRBJ1-1,TRBD1,TRBV19,few,TGTGCCAGTAGTGTGGGCAGGGGGGAAGGGTCTACTGAAGCTTTCTTT,CASSVGRGEGSTEAFF
TRBJ2-5,TRBD2,TRBV11-3,few,TGTGCCAGCAGCAAAACCATTACCGCGGGAGCCGAGGGAGAGACCCAGTACTTC,CASSKTITAGAEGETQYF
TRBJ2-3,TRBD2,TRBV6-2/TRBV6-3,NA,TGTGCCAGCAGTTACTCACCGACTAGCGGGAGATCAGATACGCAGTATTTT,CASSYSPTSGRSDTQYF
TRBJ2-7,NA,TRBV6-5,NA,TGTGCCAGCAGGCAGGGAAAGGGGCAGTACTTC,CASRQGKGQYF
TRBJ2-7,TRBD2,TRBV20-1,NA,TGCAGTGCTAGATCTAGCGGGCCCTACGAGCAGTACTTC,CSARSSGPYEQYF